This T cell receptor beta chain was retrieved from a study of cytomegalovirus exposure and HLA in healthy donors. The study, taken as a whole, reports: With later analysis, a missense DCLRE1C variant became linked to TCR beta V- and J-gene trimming. Among immune exposure information, only CMV serostatus was available.

Primers: 60 Vbeta forward and 13 Jbeta reverse. Sequencing used immunoSEQ multiplex PCR; TCRdb keeps in-frame clones, though not all of them. The table includes about 89,000 clones, roughly nine tenths detected once. Trimming took 4 bases from V and 2 from J; bases not matched to a gene: 0. Looked up from germline, CDR1 is ENHRY and CDR2 is SYGVKD. The CDR3 totals 14 residues. On this clone itself: Its cognate antigen is unknown.

Donors likely had unrecorded immune exposures despite being nominally healthy when sampled. J is TRBJ2-7 and V is TRBV10-3, with 12 bases aligning to TRBD2. Sequencing input: PBMCs. This TCR came from a man under 40 in good health and CMV-seropositive. The CDR3 coding sequence is TGTGCCATCAGTGGACTAGCGGGAGCCTACGAGCAGTACTTC. It translates to CAISGLAGAYEQYF.